This T cell receptor beta chain is from a study of blood T cell repertoires in COVID-19. CDR1 is MNHNS and CDR2 is SASEGT in the germline V gene. The CDR3 consists of 12 residues. Trimming shortened V by 6 bases and J by 7 bases, and 12 bases separated the two germline ends. How the authors handled the data: For nucleated cells, counts were estimated from reference gene primer amplification. Profiled with immunoSEQ multiplex PCR; TCRdb holds only in-frame clones, not every one. D and trimming come from the DNA, and the V and J calls and clone size come from that table. Of 200,000 to 300,000 clones in the sample, around 89% were seen once.

The chain recombines TRBV6-1 with TRBJ1-1; possible D gene TRBD1, 5 bases. The clonotype comes from a man in his forties or fifties who had recovered from COVID-19. The sequencing sample was made of PBMCs or T cells enriched from blood (not recorded which). The CDR3 DNA is TGTGCCAGCAGATCCATAAGGGGTGAAGCTTTCTTT. It is translated as CASRSIRGEAFF.